One and the same sample provided the 20 T cell receptor beta chains below, sequenced in a study of human T cells and chemical hapten exposure. TCRdb passed the RACE reads through MiXCR, listing each CDR3 protein once. This sample has approximately 89,000 distinct CDR3 sequences, with approximately 10% found just once. Regarding time point: patch test 2, 6 weeks after DPC sensitization. The sample's treatment: therapeutic diphenylcyclopropenone sensitization with weekly scalp DPC. The specimen comprised whole blood, sampled in connection with sensitization to the hapten diphenylcyclopropenone (DPC). The source of these receptors is a woman aged 25 to 45 with alopecia areata. Some clones in this sample may be carry-over from other donors' samples.

V is TRBV29-1 and J is TRBJ1-1; a weak D match, TRBD1 (5 bases). Trimming removed 7 bases at V and 2 bases at J, with 11 bases between. There are 12 residues in the CDR3. From germline, CDR1 is SQVTM and CDR2 ANQGSEA. This chain's CDR3 is CSAYRSNTEAFF. As DNA, the CDR3 is TGCAGCGCCTACAGGAGTAACACTGAAGCTTTCTTT.

This clonotype showed up just a few times. The rearrangement uses TRBV3-1 and TRBJ2-2; D may be TRBD1 (5 bases). Germline V CDR1 and CDR2: LGHDT, YNNKEL (reference sequence). The CDR3 spans 16 residues. V shed 4 bases and J shed 4 bases, with 16 bases lying between them. The CDR3 spells CASSLRTGMGTGELFF. CDR3 sequence (DNA): TGTGCCAGCAGCCTCCGAACAGGCATGGGCACCGGGGAGCTGTTTTTT. The whole variable domain, filled in from reference TRBV3-1 and TRBJ2-2, reads DTAVSQTPKYLVTQMGNDKSIKCEQNLGHDTMYWYKQDSKKFLKIMFSYNNKELIINETVPNRFSPKSPDKAHLNLHINSLELGDSAVYFCASSLRTGMGTGELFFGEGSRLTVL.

Many counts were recorded for this clonotype. The V call is TRBV4-2, the J call TRBJ2-7; D not resolved. This CDR3 region has 13 residues. Germline assignment: CDR1 LGHNA and CDR2 YNFKEQ. V was shortened by 0 bases and J by 4 bases, with 7 bases between the two germline ends. In DNA, the CDR3 is TGTGCCAGCAGCCAAGAGGGCGCTTACGAGCAGTACTTC. Translated: CASSQEGAYEQYF.

Many counts were recorded for this clonotype. This chain joins TRBV18 and TRBJ1-1; 9 positions agree with TRBD1. CDR1 is KGHSH and CDR2 is LQKENI in the germline V gene. The length of the CDR3 is 15 residues. The junction had 6 bases not matched to a gene; V was cut back by 0 bases and J by 7 bases. The CDR3 nucleotides read TGTGCCAGCTCACCACCGACTCGACAGGGGGGTGAAGCTTTCTTT. This translates into CASSPPTRQGGEAFF.

V and J are TRBV6-1 and TRBJ1-5, with D possibly TRBD1 on 5 matching bases. The CDR3 covers 15 residues. The germline V gene encodes CDR1 MNHNS and CDR2 SASEGT. The ends were cut back, 4 bases at V and 2 bases at J, with 12 bases in the middle. The CDR3 nucleotides read TGTGCCAGCAGTGTTGAAGGGGCAGGCAATCAGCCCCAGCATTTT. Its translation is CASSVEGAGNQPQHF.

This clonotype was detected many times. V is TRBV6-2 or TRBV6-3 and J is TRBJ1-3; D is unclear. This CDR3 comprises 12 residues. Trimming shortened V by 2 bases and J by 5 bases, and 4 bases separated the two germline ends. Germline assignment: CDR1 MNHEY and CDR2 SVGEGT. The CDR3 region is CASSYARNTIYF. As DNA, the CDR3 is TGTGCCAGCAGTTACGCCCGAAACACCATATATTTT.

This clonotype was seen at least ten times. The CDR3 reads CASSHGTASGNTIYF. The CDR3 DNA reads TGTGCCAGCAGCCATGGGACAGCCTCTGGAAACACCATATATTTT. The chain combines TRBV3-1 with TRBJ1-3; 7 bases map to TRBD1. CDR3 length: 15 residues. The germline V gene encodes CDR1 LGHDT and CDR2 YNNKEL (reference sequence). Trimming cost V 3 bases and J 0 bases; bases outside gene matches: 2. Full variable domain (remainder filled in from reference TRBV3-1 and TRBJ1-3): DTAVSQTPKYLVTQMGNDKSIKCEQNLGHDTMYWYKQDSKKFLKIMFSYNNKELIINETVPNRFSPKSPDKAHLNLHINSLELGDSAVYFCASSHGTASGNTIYFGEGSWLTVV.

This clonotype was counted many times. This chain joins TRBV29-1 and TRBJ2-1; 13 bases map to TRBD2. This CDR3 has 15 amino acids. The germline gives CDR1 SQVTM, CDR2 ANQGSEA. After removal of 4 bases from V and 2 bases from J, the junction contained 2 bases not matched to a gene. CDR3 nucleotide sequence: TGCAGCGTTGGGACTAGCGGGAGTGCCTACAATGAGCAGTTCTTC. Protein sequence: CSVGTSGSAYNEQFF.

This clonotype was seen repeatedly, ten times or more. The J gene is TRBJ2-7, the V gene TRBV3-1, with D perhaps matching TRBD1 (5 bases). The CDR3 contains 12 residues. V lost 1 base and J 4 bases, leaving 5 bases between the germline ends. The germline CDR1 and CDR2 sequences are LGHDT and YNNKEL (reference sequence). The CDR3 coding sequence is TGTGCCAGCAGCCAAGGACAGTACGAGCAGTACTTC. Encoded protein: CASSQGQYEQYF.

On this clonotype itself: A much larger clone sits a single nucleotide away, making a read error possible. V usage is TRBV11-2 and J usage is TRBJ2-1; no clear D gene. The germline V gene encodes CDR1 SGHAT and CDR2 FQNNGV. This CDR3 region has 13 residues. This CDR3 reads CDSSSYVVNEQFF. CDR3 nucleotide sequence: TGTGACAGCAGCTCCTATGTAGTCAATGAGCAGTTCTTC.

This clonotype was observed many times. V usage is TRBV12-3 or TRBV12-4 and J usage is TRBJ2-7; TRBD2 matches 7 bases. This CDR3 contains 15 residues. The trim removed 7 bases at V and 6 bases at J, leaving 15 bases unmatched. CDR3 amino acids: CASTFGGKGRGEQYF. The CDR3 DNA reads as TGTGCCAGCACCTTCGGGGGGAAGGGCCGCGGCGAGCAGTACTTC.

This clonotype showed up many times. The chain is built from TRBV7-9 and TRBJ1-1, with unresolved D. The CDR3 extends over 14 amino acids. Germline lookup yields CDR1 SEHNR and CDR2 FQNEAQ (reference sequence). V was shortened by 5 bases and J by 0 bases, with 10 bases between the two germline ends. The DNA of the CDR3 is TGTGCCAGCAGCCCCAAAGGGCTGAACACTGAAGCTTTCTTT. Its translation is CASSPKGLNTEAFF. The full variable domain, rest sourced from reference TRBV7-9 and TRBJ1-1, is DTGVSQNPRHKITKRGQNVTFRCDPISEHNRLYWYRQTLGQGPEFLTYFQNEAQLEKSRLLSDRFSAERPKGSFSTLEIQRTEQGDSAMYLCASSPKGLNTEAFFGQGTRLTVV.

This clonotype was seen many times. The genes are TRBV3-1 and TRBJ1-1; D is undetermined. V was cut by 0 bases and J by 1 base, with 0 bases left in between. The CDR3 is 12 amino acids. The V gene's germline CDR1 is LGHDT and CDR2 YNNKEL (reference sequence). Written as DNA, the CDR3 is TGTGCCAGCAGCCAAGAGAACACTGAAGCTTTCTTT. It yields the protein CASSQENTEAFF.

This clonotype occurred many times. The gene calls are TRBV7-3 and TRBJ2-2, with 7 bases matching TRBD1. V lost 3 bases and J lost 6; bases outside the gene matches: 1. The V gene's germline CDR1 is SGHTA and CDR2 FQGTGA. The CDR3 runs to 13 residues. The chain's CDR3 is CASSFDRAGELFF. Written as DNA, the CDR3 is TGTGCCAGCAGCTTTGACAGGGCCGGGGAGCTGTTTTTT. Based on the CDR3 plus reference TRBV7-3 and TRBJ2-2, the full variable domain is GAGVSQTPSNKVTEKGKYVELRCDPISGHTALYWYRQSLGQGPEFLIYFQGTGAADDSGLPNDRFFAVRPEGSVSTLKIQRTERGDSAVYLCASSFDRAGELFFGEGSRLTVL.

Many counts were recorded for this clonotype. The chain employs TRBV12-2 and TRBJ2-7; the D segment call TRBD2 is taken from the table without a DNA check. TRBV12-2 is designated a pseudogene. The CDR3 length is 18 residues. The CDR3 sequence: CASRLAGLAGGQEYEQYF. The CDR3, as DNA: TGTGCAAGTCGCTTAGCGGGACTAGCGGGGGGGCAGGAGTACGAGCAGTACTTC.

This clonotype appeared a few times. The V call is TRBV2, the J call TRBJ1-1, with D possibly TRBD1 on 5 matching bases. Trimming removed 10 bases from V and 1 base from J, with 10 bases in between. CDR3 length equals 12 residues. Looked up from germline, CDR1 is SNHLY and CDR2 is FYNNEI. CDR3 residues: CATGRENTEAFF. In nucleotides, the CDR3 is TGTGCCACCGGCAGGGAGAACACTGAAGCTTTCTTT.

This clonotype showed up many times. This chain uses TRBV5-1 with TRBJ2-7; D gene ambiguous. In germline, CDR1 is SGHRS, CDR2 YFSETQ. Trimming removed 0 bases from V and 0 bases from J, with 4 bases in between. The CDR3 has 13 amino acids. CDR3 nucleotide sequence: TGCGCCAGCAGCTTGGAGACCTCCTACGAGCAGTACTTC. Residues: CASSLETSYEQYF.

This clonotype appeared many times. This rearrangement joins TRBV4-2 to TRBJ2-6; D remains unclear. CDR1 and CDR2 from the germline V gene are LGHNA and YNFKEQ. The CDR3 extends over 16 amino acids. Trimming took off 4 bases at V and 0 bases at J, with 10 bases between the two ends. The chain's CDR3 is CASSRLEFSGANVLTF. The CDR3 DNA is TGTGCCAGCAGCCGCCTGGAGTTCTCTGGGGCCAACGTCCTGACTTTC.

The chain combines TRBV19 with TRBJ2-3; D is perhaps TRBD2 (6 bases). Trimming took off 5 bases at V and 1 base at J, with 13 bases between the two ends. Germline loops: CDR1 LNHDA, CDR2 SQIVND (reference sequence). The CDR3 sequence is 15 residues long. The CDR3 here is CASSPRLDRTDTQYF. CDR3 nucleotides: TGTGCCAGTAGTCCCAGACTAGACCGCACAGATACGCAGTATTTT.

This clonotype was counted ten times or more. The V and J genes are TRBV18 and TRBJ1-3, with TRBD1 as a possible D gene (5 bases). CDR1 and CDR2 from the germline V gene are KGHSH and LQKENI. V shed 3 bases and J shed 0 bases, with 9 bases lying between them. The CDR3 runs 15 residues. Here the CDR3 reads CASSPGPISGNTIYF. DNA for the CDR3: TGTGCCAGCTCACCGGGGCCGATCTCTGGAAACACCATATATTTT. The whole variable domain, filled in from reference TRBV18 and TRBJ1-3, reads NAGVMQNPRHLVRRRGQEARLRCSPMKGHSHVYWYRQLPEEGLKFMVYLQKENIIDESGMPKERFSAEFPKEGPSILRIQQVVRGDSAAYFCASSPGPISGNTIYFGEGSWLTVV.